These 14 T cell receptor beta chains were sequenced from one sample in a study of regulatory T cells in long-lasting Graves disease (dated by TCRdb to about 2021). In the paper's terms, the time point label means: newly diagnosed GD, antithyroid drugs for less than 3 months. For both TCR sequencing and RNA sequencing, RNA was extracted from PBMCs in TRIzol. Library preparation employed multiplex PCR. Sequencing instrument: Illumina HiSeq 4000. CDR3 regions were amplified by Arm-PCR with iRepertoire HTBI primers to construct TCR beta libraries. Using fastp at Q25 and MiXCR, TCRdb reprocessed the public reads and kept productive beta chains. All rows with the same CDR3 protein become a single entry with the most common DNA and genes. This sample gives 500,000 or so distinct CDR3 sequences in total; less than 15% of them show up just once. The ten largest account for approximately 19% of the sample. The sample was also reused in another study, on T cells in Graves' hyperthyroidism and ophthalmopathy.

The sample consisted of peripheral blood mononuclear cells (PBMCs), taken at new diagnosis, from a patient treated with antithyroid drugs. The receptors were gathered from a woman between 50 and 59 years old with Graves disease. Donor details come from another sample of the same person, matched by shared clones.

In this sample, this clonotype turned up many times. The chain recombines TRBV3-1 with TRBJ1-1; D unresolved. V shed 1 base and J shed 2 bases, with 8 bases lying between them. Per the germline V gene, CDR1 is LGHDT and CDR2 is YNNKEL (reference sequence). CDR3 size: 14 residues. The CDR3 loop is CASSQAPGNTEAFF. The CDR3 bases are TGTGCCAGCAGCCAAGCACCAGGAAACACTGAAGCTTTCTTT.

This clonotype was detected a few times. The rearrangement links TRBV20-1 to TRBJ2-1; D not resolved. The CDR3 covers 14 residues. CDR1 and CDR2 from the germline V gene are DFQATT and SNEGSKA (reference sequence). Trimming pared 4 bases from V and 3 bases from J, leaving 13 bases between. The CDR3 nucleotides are TGCAGTGCTACTGGGCTCTCTATCTACAATGAGCAGTTCTTC. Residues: CSATGLSIYNEQFF.

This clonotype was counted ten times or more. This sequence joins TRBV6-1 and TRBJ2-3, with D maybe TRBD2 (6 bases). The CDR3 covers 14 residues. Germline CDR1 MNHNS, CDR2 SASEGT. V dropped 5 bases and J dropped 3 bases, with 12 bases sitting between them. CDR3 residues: CASSIGRLTDTQYF. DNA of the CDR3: TGTGCCAGCAGTATCGGGAGACTGACAGATACGCAGTATTTT.

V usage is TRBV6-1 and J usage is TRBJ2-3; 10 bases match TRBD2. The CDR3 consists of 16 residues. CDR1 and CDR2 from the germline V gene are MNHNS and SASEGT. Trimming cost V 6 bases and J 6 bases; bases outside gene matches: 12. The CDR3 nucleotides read TGTGCCAGCAGGCCGGGGGGTAGCGGGAGGATGGATACGCAGTATTTT. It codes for CASRPGGSGRMDTQYF.

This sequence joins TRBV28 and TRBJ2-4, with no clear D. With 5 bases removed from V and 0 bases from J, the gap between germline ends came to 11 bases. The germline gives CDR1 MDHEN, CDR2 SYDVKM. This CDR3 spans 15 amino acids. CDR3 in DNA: TGTGCCAGCAGTGGTTTACCCCTAGCCAAAAACATTCAGTACTTC. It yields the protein CASSGLPLAKNIQYF.

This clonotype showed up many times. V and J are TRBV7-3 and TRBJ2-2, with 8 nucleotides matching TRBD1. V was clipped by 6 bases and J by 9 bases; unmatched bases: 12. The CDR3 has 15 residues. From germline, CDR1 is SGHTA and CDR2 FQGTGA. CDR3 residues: CASSPGDRGARELFF. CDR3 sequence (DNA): TGTGCCAGCAGTCCTGGCGACAGGGGAGCTAGGGAGCTGTTTTTT.

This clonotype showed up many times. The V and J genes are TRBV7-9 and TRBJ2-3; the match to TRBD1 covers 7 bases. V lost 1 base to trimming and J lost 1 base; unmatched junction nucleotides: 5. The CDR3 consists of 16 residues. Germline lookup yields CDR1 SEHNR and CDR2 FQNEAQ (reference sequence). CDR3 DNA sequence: TGTGCCAGCAGCTTAGGAACTACAGGGGGCACAGATACGCAGTATTTT. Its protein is CASSLGTTGGTDTQYF. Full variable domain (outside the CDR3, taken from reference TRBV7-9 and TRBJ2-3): DTGVSQNPRHKITKRGQNVTFRCDPISEHNRLYWYRQTLGQGPEFLTYFQNEAQLEKSRLLSDRFSAERPKGSFSTLEIQRTEQGDSAMYLCASSLGTTGGTDTQYFGPGTRLTVL.

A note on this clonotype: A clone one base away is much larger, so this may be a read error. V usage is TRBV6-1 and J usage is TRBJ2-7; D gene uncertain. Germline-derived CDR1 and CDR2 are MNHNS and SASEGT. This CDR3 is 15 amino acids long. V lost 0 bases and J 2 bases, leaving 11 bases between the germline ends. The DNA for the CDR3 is TGTGCCAGCAGTGAAGCTTTGGGCAAACCCTACGAGCAGTACTTC. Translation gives CASSEALGKPYEQYF.

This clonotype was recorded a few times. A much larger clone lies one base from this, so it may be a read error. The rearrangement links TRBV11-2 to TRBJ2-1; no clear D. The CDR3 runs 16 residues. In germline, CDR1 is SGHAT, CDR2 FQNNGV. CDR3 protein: CASRLQLLSSYNEQLF. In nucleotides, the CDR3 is TGTGCCAGCAGGCTACAGCTTTTGAGCTCCTACAATGAGCAGCTCTTC. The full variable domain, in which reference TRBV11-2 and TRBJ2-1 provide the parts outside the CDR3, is EAGVAQSPRYKIIEKRQSVAFWCNPISGHATLYWYQQILGQGPKLLIQFQNNGVVDDSQLPKDRFSAERLKGVDSTLKIQPAKLEDSAVYLCASRLQLLSSYNEQLFGPGTRLTVL.

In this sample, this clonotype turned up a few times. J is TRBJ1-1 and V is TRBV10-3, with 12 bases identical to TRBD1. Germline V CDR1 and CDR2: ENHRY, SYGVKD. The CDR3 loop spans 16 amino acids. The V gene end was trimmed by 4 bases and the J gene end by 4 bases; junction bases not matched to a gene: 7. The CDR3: CAISAGTGGGGTEAFF. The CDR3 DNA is TGTGCCATCAGTGCCGGGACAGGGGGCGGGGGCACTGAAGCTTTCTTT.

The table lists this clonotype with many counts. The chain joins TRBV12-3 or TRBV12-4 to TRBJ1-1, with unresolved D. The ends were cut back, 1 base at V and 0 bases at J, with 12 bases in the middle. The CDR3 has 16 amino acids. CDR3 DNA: TGTGCCAGCAGTTTAGGGGTGCAGTCAATGAACACTGAAGCTTTCTTT. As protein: CASSLGVQSMNTEAFF.

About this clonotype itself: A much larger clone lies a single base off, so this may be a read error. The CDR3 protein is CASSSAGTGYRKLFF. The CDR3 bases are TGTGCCAGCAGTTCAGCCGGGACAGGGTATAGAAAACTGTTTTTT. The chain is built from TRBV28 and TRBJ1-4, with 9 bases fitting TRBD1. From germline, CDR1 is MDHEN and CDR2 SYDVKM. The length of the CDR3 is 15 residues. V lost 4 bases and J lost 10; bases outside the gene matches: 10.

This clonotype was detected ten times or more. CDR3 sequence reads: CANMANTEAFF. CDR3 sequence (DNA): TGTGCCAATATGGCGAACACTGAAGCTTTCTTT. The rearrangement links TRBV30 to TRBJ1-1; D is unresolved. The CDR3 length is 11 residues. The V and J ends lost 8 bases and 1 base respectively, with 8 bases between them. The germline gives CDR1 GTSNPN, CDR2 SVGIG (reference sequence).

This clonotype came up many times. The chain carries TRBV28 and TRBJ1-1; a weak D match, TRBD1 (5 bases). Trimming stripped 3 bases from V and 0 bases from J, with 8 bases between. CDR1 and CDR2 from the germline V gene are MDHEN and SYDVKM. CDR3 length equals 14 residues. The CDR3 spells CASSLIQVNTEAFF. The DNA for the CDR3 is TGTGCCAGCAGTTTGATACAGGTGAACACTGAAGCTTTCTTT.